The 19 T cell receptor beta chains listed next were all sequenced from one sample in a study of regulatory T cells in long-lasting Graves disease. Arm-PCR of CDR3 regions with iRepertoire HTBI primers generated TCR beta libraries. TCRdb reanalysed the multiplex PCR reads using MiXCR and keeps one entry per CDR3 protein. The sample holds about 440,000 distinct CDR3 sequences, 16% seen once. Sample time point: newly diagnosed GD, antithyroid drugs for less than 3 months. After RNA was extracted from PBMCs, the TCR library was made from it. This sample was shared with a second study, whose subject was T cells in Graves' hyperthyroidism and ophthalmopathy.

The specimen was peripheral blood mononuclear cells (PBMCs), collected at new diagnosis, from a patient treated with antithyroid drugs. The source is a woman aged 30 to 39 with Graves disease.

This clonotype was recorded at least ten times. The chain combines TRBV10-2 with TRBJ2-2; D unclear. The germline V gene encodes CDR1 WSHSY and CDR2 SAAADI. The CDR3 sequence is 16 residues long. Trimming took 6 bases from V and 0 from J, leaving 14 bases between them. CDR3 bases: TGCGCCAGCAGACCTCATCGCTTCGCGAACACCGGGGAGCTGTTTTTT. This codes for CASRPHRFANTGELFF.

This clonotype was found many times. The chain carries TRBV11-2 and TRBJ2-2; TRBD2 aligns across 8 bases. CDR3 length equals 15 residues. Trimming removed 7 bases from V and 2 bases from J; junction bases left unmatched: 6. CDR1 is SGHAT, CDR2 FQNNGV, per germline. Here the CDR3 DNA reads TGTGCCAGCACTGCGGGGGGAATCAACACCGGGGAGCTGTTTTTT. Protein: CASTAGGINTGELFF.

This clonotype occurred once. A far larger clone is only one base removed, so a read error is likely. The conserved phenylalanine or tryptophan normally closing the CDR3 is absent here, so this likely arose from a read error. The gene calls are TRBV3-1 and TRBJ2-5, with D possibly being TRBD1 (5 bases). The DNA end is a closer match to TRBJ2-7, so the J assignment may be wrong. This CDR3 comprises 11 residues. Germline V CDR1 and CDR2: LGHDT, YNNKEL (reference sequence). CDR3 sequence: CASLAGNEQYL. DNA of the CDR3: TGTGCCAGCTTGGCAGGGAACGAGCAGTACCTC.

In this sample, this clonotype turned up many times. The rearrangement links TRBV6-5 to TRBJ2-2; D is undetermined. CDR1 and CDR2 from the germline V gene are MNHEY and SVGAGI. V dropped 3 bases and J dropped 4 bases, with 9 bases sitting between them. CDR3 size: 14 residues. The CDR3 DNA reads TGTGCCAGCAGTTATTTCTGGACCACCGGGGAGCTGTTTTTT. Encoded protein: CASSYFWTTGELFF.

The chain employs TRBV14 and TRBJ1-3; no reliable D call. V lost 0 bases and J 0 bases, leaving 12 bases between the germline ends. The CDR3 runs to 17 residues. CDR1 is SGHDN and CDR2 is FVKESK in the germline V gene. The CDR3 DNA reads TGTGCCAGCAGCCAAGACCAGGCCCTACGCTCTGGAAACACCATATATTTT. As protein: CASSQDQALRSGNTIYF.

This clonotype was detected only a few times. This chain connects TRBV7-9 to TRBJ2-7; the match to TRBD2 covers 11 bases. V was clipped by 2 bases and J by 0 bases; unmatched bases: 9. The CDR3 totals 18 residues. Germline CDR1 reads SEHNR; CDR2 reads FQNEAQ (reference sequence). The CDR3 bases are TGTGCCAGCAGCTTAAGAGGGGGACTAGCGGATAGCTCCTACGAGCAGTACTTC. Translated: CASSLRGGLADSSYEQYF.

In this sample, this clonotype turned up a few times. V and J are TRBV4-1 and TRBJ2-3, with 7 bases that match TRBD2. The CDR3 runs to 17 residues. Germline loops: CDR1 MGHRA, CDR2 YSYEKL. The trim removed 2 bases at V and 2 bases at J, leaving 10 bases unmatched. CDR3 loop: CASSQPPAAGVTDTQYF. CDR3 coding DNA: TGCGCCAGCAGCCAACCCCCCGCGGCGGGGGTCACAGATACGCAGTATTTT.

This chain uses TRBV9 with TRBJ2-1; perhaps TRBD1 as D (6 bases). Per germline, CDR1 SGDLS and CDR2 YYNGEE. The CDR3 has 17 residues. The ends were cut back, 2 bases at V and 1 base at J, with 16 bases in the middle. The CDR3 spells CASSVYISGQSYNEQFF. The DNA of the CDR3 is TGTGCCAGCAGCGTGTATATTTCGGGACAATCCTACAATGAGCAGTTCTTC.

This clonotype appeared many times. This chain joins TRBV27 and TRBJ1-1, with D uncertain. The CDR3 spans 14 residues. Trimming took off 2 bases at V and 7 bases at J, with 14 bases between the two ends. From germline, CDR1 is MNHEY and CDR2 SMNVEV (reference sequence). The chain's CDR3 is CASSLIYGNYEAFF. The CDR3 region has the DNA TGTGCCAGCAGTTTAATTTACGGGAACTATGAAGCTTTCTTT.

This clonotype has a count of ten or more. The chain has TRBV20-1 and TRBJ2-7, with 12 bases aligning to TRBD2. There are 15 residues in the CDR3. Germline CDR1 and CDR2: DFQATT and SNEGSKA (reference sequence). V was pared by 5 bases and J by 6 bases, with 11 bases of the junction left unmatched. DNA of the CDR3: TGCAGTGCTTTGGATAGACTAGCGGGAGAACGCGAGCAGTACTTC. Translating gives CSALDRLAGEREQYF.

This clonotype was observed a few times. V usage is TRBV24-1 and J usage is TRBJ1-5; the D gene is possibly TRBD1 (5 bases). Germline values: CDR1 KGHDR, CDR2 SFDVKD. The CDR3 sequence is 16 residues long. Between the trimmed V and J ends, which lost 2 bases and 4 bases, there was a span of 14 bases. The CDR3 DNA sequence: TGTGCCACCAGTGATTCCACGCAGGGTTTTAATCAGCCCCAGCATTTT. Translation: CATSDSTQGFNQPQHF.

This clonotype was seen a few times. CDR3 sequence reads: CASSGLGGGNEAFF. CDR3 DNA sequence: TGTGCCAGCAGCGGGCTGGGGGGGGGGAATGAAGCTTTCTTT. The chain joins TRBV9 to TRBJ1-1; D is possibly TRBD1 (5 bases). The CDR3 spans 14 residues. CDR1 is SGDLS, CDR2 YYNGEE, per germline. V was pared by 3 bases and J by 7 bases, with 16 bases between.

Notes on this clonotype: A much larger clone is a single base away; this may be a read error. V and J are TRBV3-1 and TRBJ2-1; D not resolved. CDR3 length: 12 amino acids. CDR1 is LGHDT, CDR2 YNNKEL, per germline (reference sequence). Trimming removed 8 bases at V and 9 bases at J, with 14 bases between. The CDR3, as DNA: TGTGCCAGCGGCCGCGGAGCTTCTGAGCAGTTCTTC. It yields the protein CASGRGASEQFF.

With respect to this clonotype: A read error may produce the germline difference seen at one junction end. V is TRBV7-9 and J is TRBJ2-7, with D unresolved. This CDR3 spans 14 amino acids. The V gene's germline CDR1 is SEHNR and CDR2 FQNEAQ (reference sequence). CDR3 residues: CGSSRNGRYYEQYF. DNA for the CDR3: TGTGGCAGCAGCCGAAACGGACGGTACTACGAGCAGTACTTC.

This clonotype was picked up many times. The rearrangement uses TRBV28 and TRBJ2-1; 10 nucleotides line up with TRBD2. The germline gives CDR1 MDHEN, CDR2 SYDVKM. Unmatched junction bases numbered 10, after V lost 3 bases and J lost 8 bases. The CDR3 length is 16 residues. CDR3 nucleotide sequence: TGTGCCAGCAGTTTGGTGGCTAGCGGGAGTAGCGATGAGCAGTTCTTC. Translation: CASSLVASGSSDEQFF.

There are many counts of this clonotype. The CDR3 DNA sequence: TGTGCCAGCAGACCGGCCATGTACAGGTTTGTGCGGAATCAGCCCCAGCATTTT. This encodes CASRPAMYRFVRNQPQHF. The chain recombines TRBV6-1 with TRBJ1-5; D may be TRBD1 (5 bases). In germline, CDR1 is MNHNS, CDR2 SASEGT. The ends were cut back, 6 bases at V and 4 bases at J, with 25 bases in the middle. The CDR3 runs to 18 residues.

A single count supports this clonotype. This sequence joins TRBV12-3 or TRBV12-4 and TRBJ1-6; TRBD1 matches 7 bases. This CDR3 is built from 14 residues. V was pared by 4 bases and J by 11 bases, with 8 bases of the junction left unmatched. The CDR3 bases are TGTGCCAGCAGTTCCGAGACAGGGAACGCACCCCTCCACTTT. As protein: CASSSETGNAPLHF.

A few counts support this clonotype. J is TRBJ1-4 and V is TRBV27; no reliable D call. V lost 2 bases and J lost 5, with 12 bases in between. Germline lookup yields CDR1 MNHEY and CDR2 SMNVEV (reference sequence). This CDR3 comprises 15 residues. CDR3: CASSLREAENEKLFF. As DNA, the CDR3 is TGTGCCAGCAGTTTACGGGAGGCGGAAAATGAAAAACTGTTTTTT.

The chain has TRBV14 and TRBJ2-7; TRBD2 aligns across 14 bases. Germline V gene sequence: CDR1 SGHDN, CDR2 FVKESK. This CDR3 has 16 amino acids. J was trimmed by 2 bases and V by 4 bases; bases with no gene match: 4. The DNA for the CDR3 is TGTGCCAGCAGCCCCACGACTAGCGGGAGGGCCTACGAGCAGTACTTC. It translates to CASSPTTSGRAYEQYF. The full variable domain, with the rest looked up from reference TRBV14 and TRBJ2-7, is EAGVTQFPSHSVIEKGQTVTLRCDPISGHDNLYWYRRVMGKEIKFLLHFVKESKQDESGMPNNRFLAERTGGTYSTLKVQPAELEDSGVYFCASSPTTSGRAYEQYFGPGTRLTVT.